The 13 T cell receptor beta chains below all came from one sample that was sequenced in a study of T cells in Graves' hyperthyroidism and ophthalmopathy. Amplified TCR beta CDR3 regions derived from RNA transcripts. Using the HTBI primer set, a first-round RT-PCR was run on the TCR CDR3. TCRdb ran MiXCR on the multiplex PCR reads and lists one entry per CDR3 protein. Found here are 93,000 or so distinct CDR3 sequences, 47% of them singletons; the top ten hold about a quarter. The source material was blood. These receptors originate from a man between 40 and 49 years old with Graves' hyperthyroidism.

Of note for this clonotype: It may be a read error: a sequence one base away is much more abundant. The chain recombines TRBV5-6 with TRBJ1-5, with D unresolved. This CDR3 is 13 amino acids long. CDR1 and CDR2 from the germline V gene are SGHDT and YYEEEE. The germline V and J ends were trimmed by 0 bases and 14 bases, with 15 bases remaining between them. The chain's CDR3 is CASSLDGPADEHF. CDR3 DNA: TGTGCCAGCAGCTTGGATGGGCCAGCCGACGAGCATTTT.

This clonotype has at least ten counts. The chain couples TRBV19 to TRBJ1-1; D is perhaps TRBD1 (6 bases). The CDR3 totals 15 residues. V dropped 7 bases and J dropped 6 bases, with 21 bases sitting between them. CDR1 is LNHDA, CDR2 SQIVND, per germline (reference sequence). The CDR3 region is CASTNIPGTPAEAFF. CDR3 DNA sequence: TGTGCCAGTACCAACATCCCCGGGACACCCGCTGAAGCTTTCTTT.

The chain combines TRBV11-2 with TRBJ2-3; 9 bases map to TRBD1. The J call may be in error: the DNA end matches TRBJ1-5 better. The CDR3 loop spans 19 amino acids. Germline-derived CDR1 and CDR2 are SGHAT and FQNNGV. CDR3 nucleotides: TGTGCCAGCAGCTTAGAAGCCCCCGAGACAGGGGGTGGGGCAGATACGCAGCATTTT. Translating it yields CASSLEAPETGGGADTQHF.

The genes are TRBV2 and TRBJ2-7; 7 bases are a match to TRBD2. After removal of 6 bases from V and 1 base from J, the junction contained 9 bases not matched to a gene. Germline CDR1 and CDR2: SNHLY and FYNNEI. The CDR3 spans 15 residues. The CDR3 coding sequence is TGTGCCAGCAGCGTCGGACTAGGGACTTCCTACGAGCAGTACTTC. As protein: CASSVGLGTSYEQYF.

Ten or more counts support this clonotype. CDR3 nucleotides: TGCGCCAGCCGTCCAGAGACAGTTAATGAAAAACTGTTTTTT. It encodes CASRPETVNEKLFF. This chain joins TRBV10-2 and TRBJ1-4, with a weak D call TRBD1 (5 bases). V lost 8 bases and J lost 4, with 14 bases in between. Germline CDR1 reads WSHSY; CDR2 reads SAAADI. This CDR3 has 14 amino acids.

The sample holds many counts of this clonotype. V usage is TRBV20-1 and J usage is TRBJ1-1; D gene unclear. V lost 1 base and J lost 6, with 15 bases in between. The CDR3 totals 14 residues. In germline, CDR1 is DFQATT, CDR2 SNEGSKA (reference sequence). The CDR3 region has the DNA TGCAGTGCTAGAGCCGCGGACCGGGCCGCTGAAGCTTTCTTT. Its protein is CSARAADRAAEAFF.

Remarks on this clonotype: A read error may produce the germline difference seen at one junction end. The chain carries TRBV7-7 and TRBJ2-1; D is possibly TRBD1 (5 bases). The germline CDR1 and CDR2 sequences are SSHAT and FNYEAQ (reference sequence). There are 12 residues in the CDR3. The CDR3 sequence: CASSPGSYEQFF. The DNA for the CDR3 is TGTGCTAGCAGCCCAGGGTCCTACGAGCAGTTCTTC.

In this sample, this clonotype turned up many times. The chain carries TRBV7-3 and TRBJ2-1, with D maybe TRBD1 (5 bases). V lost 5 bases and J 10 bases, leaving 12 bases between the germline ends. Per germline, CDR1 SGHTA and CDR2 FQGTGA. This CDR3 contains 12 residues. The CDR3 region has the DNA TGTGCCAGCAGCCAAACCCCAGGGGAGCAGTTCTTC. Protein: CASSQTPGEQFF.

In this sample, this clonotype turned up many times. The chain employs TRBV7-9 and TRBJ1-4, with D perhaps TRBD1 (6 bases). The germline V and J ends were trimmed by 2 bases and 5 bases, with 9 bases remaining between them. Per the germline V gene, CDR1 is SEHNR and CDR2 is FQNEAQ (reference sequence). The CDR3 covers 14 residues. The CDR3 loop is CASSLIGQNEKLFF. The CDR3 coding sequence is TGTGCCAGCAGCTTAATAGGACAGAATGAAAAACTGTTTTTT.

This clonotype was seen at least ten times. The rearrangement links TRBV24-1 to TRBJ2-5; TRBD1 matches 8 bases. This CDR3 has 16 residues. Losses at the gene ends were 7 bases for V and 5 bases for J; bases not matched to a gene: 14. The germline V gene has CDR1 KGHDR and CDR2 SFDVKD. CDR3 loop: CATSWCGTGGWETQYF. The CDR3 DNA follows: TGTGCCACCAGCTGGTGTGGGACAGGAGGATGGGAGACCCAGTACTTC.

V usage is TRBV9 and J usage is TRBJ2-1; maybe TRBD1 (5 bases). The CDR3 spans 15 residues. The germline gives CDR1 SGDLS, CDR2 YYNGEE. V gave up 0 bases and J gave up 3 bases, with 10 bases separating them. The CDR3 sequence is CASSVGVGDYNEQFF. The CDR3 region has the DNA TGTGCCAGCAGCGTAGGGGTAGGGGACTACAATGAGCAGTTCTTC.

There are many counts of this clonotype. CDR3 loop: CASAYRGNQPQHF. CDR3 coding DNA: TGTGCCAGCGCGTACAGGGGAAATCAGCCCCAGCATTTT. The chain employs TRBV19 and TRBJ1-5, with 7 positions matching TRBD1. The germline V gene encodes CDR1 LNHDA and CDR2 SQIVND (reference sequence). The ends lost 9 bases at V and 4 bases at J; junction bases unmatched: 6. The CDR3 spans 13 residues.

This clonotype was counted at least ten times. The chain links TRBV20-1 to TRBJ2-1, with D maybe TRBD1 (5 bases). The CDR3 is made up of 15 amino acids. Per germline, CDR1 DFQATT and CDR2 SNEGSKA (reference sequence). V lost 6 bases and J 2 bases, leaving 17 bases between the germline ends. As DNA, the CDR3 is TGCAGTGCCAAAGCAGACAGAGCCCCCTACAATGAGCAGTTCTTC. Its protein product is CSAKADRAPYNEQFF.